The 20 T cell receptor beta chains in this list originate from one sample, sequenced in a study of long-term antiretroviral therapy in people with HIV. Samples were assayed with immunoSEQ v3.0 at survey level. The data were produced by immunoSEQ multiplex PCR, yet TCRdb's version contains in-frame clones alone and is incomplete. The table lists 7,500 to 10,000 clones, roughly 84% of them singletons. The specimen was unsorted PBMCs, collected 0.3 years before starting antiretroviral therapy. Receptors originate from a man in his thirties or forties with HIV.

This clone occurred once. The V and J genes are TRBV29-1 and TRBJ2-7; TRBD2 aligns across 7 bases. After removal of 7 bases from V and 6 bases from J, the junction contained 6 bases not matched to a gene. The CDR3 covers 11 residues. Germline V lookup: CDR1 SQVTM, CDR2 ANQGSEA. The CDR3 nucleotides read TGCAGCGCCGGGCGGGGGTTCGAGCAGTACTTC. Amino acids: CSAGRGFEQYF.

V and J are TRBV6-5 and TRBJ2-7; 9 nucleotides line up with TRBD1. CDR1 and CDR2 from the germline V gene are MNHEY and SVGAGI. The CDR3 consists of 14 residues. Unmatched junction bases numbered 7, after V lost 6 bases and J lost 4 bases. CDR3 coding DNA: TGTGCCAGCAGCTCCGGGACAGGGTATTACGAGCAGTACTTC. It codes for CASSSGTGYYEQYF.

J is TRBJ2-3 and V is TRBV6-5; D gene ambiguous. CDR1 is MNHEY and CDR2 is SVGAGI in the germline V gene. This CDR3 region has 14 residues. With 6 bases removed from V and 4 bases from J, the gap between germline ends came to 14 bases. The CDR3 nucleotides read TGTGCCAGCAGAACAGACTTTGGGCCAGATACGCAGTATTTT. Its protein product is CASRTDFGPDTQYF.

The rearrangement uses TRBV5-4 and TRBJ2-7; possible D gene TRBD2, 5 bases. Trimming took off 7 bases at V and 2 bases at J, with 10 bases between the two ends. The CDR3 loop spans 12 amino acids. Looked up from germline, CDR1 is SGHNT and CDR2 is YYREEE (reference sequence). Here the CDR3 DNA reads TGTGCCAGCGGTCCCGGGACCTACGAGCAGTACTTC. This sequence encodes CASGPGTYEQYF.

V is TRBV5-1 and J is TRBJ2-7; 11 bases match TRBD2. V dropped 0 bases and J dropped 1; count of bases not matched to a gene: 3. This CDR3 spans 16 amino acids. Per germline, CDR1 SGHRS and CDR2 YFSETQ. CDR3 amino acids: CASSLASGGLSYEQYF. In DNA, the CDR3 is TGCGCCAGCAGCTTGGCTAGCGGGGGGCTATCCTACGAGCAGTACTTC.

Judged by abundance, this clone is medium-sized. The chain combines TRBV5-8 with TRBJ1-5, with 10 bases identical to TRBD1. CDR1 is SGHTS, CDR2 YDEGEE, per germline. CDR3 size: 14 residues. The junction had 2 bases not matched to a gene; V was cut back by 4 bases and J by 4 bases. The CDR3 bases are TGTGCCAGCAGCCGGACAGGGGGAAATCAGCCCCAGCATTTT. Translated, it gives CASSRTGGNQPQHF.

The gene calls are TRBV28 and TRBJ1-5; D perhaps matches TRBD1 (5 bases). Trimming left V 0 bases short and J 6 bases short, with 6 bases between. CDR1 and CDR2 from the germline V gene are MDHEN and SYDVKM. The CDR3 totals 13 residues. CDR3 amino acids: CASSLWGGQPQHF. Here the CDR3 DNA reads TGTGCCAGCAGTTTATGGGGGGGTCAGCCCCAGCATTTT.

The V gene is TRBV28, the J gene TRBJ1-1; 7 bases line up with TRBD1. CDR1 is MDHEN, CDR2 SYDVKM, per germline. This CDR3 is built from 12 residues. The V segment lost 6 bases and the J segment 5 bases; nucleotides outside the gene matches: 3. CDR3 loop: CASRDRETEAFF. CDR3 nucleotides: TGTGCCAGCAGAGACAGGGAAACTGAAGCTTTCTTT. Using reference TRBV28 and TRBJ1-1 for the parts outside the CDR3, the full variable domain is DVKVTQSSRYLVKRTGEKVFLECVQDMDHENMFWYRQDPGLGLRLIYFSYDVKMKEKGDIPEGYSVSREKKERFSLILESASTNQTSMYLCASRDRETEAFFGQGTRLTVV.

The chain recombines TRBV11-2 with TRBJ1-1, with D hard to call. This CDR3 comprises 14 residues. Germline V gene lookup returns CDR1 SGHAT and CDR2 FQNNGV. V lost 5 bases and J 0 bases, leaving 10 bases between the germline ends. CDR3: CASSPGRVNTEAFF. CDR3 sequence (DNA): TGTGCCAGCAGCCCCGGACGAGTGAACACTGAAGCTTTCTTT.

The V gene is TRBV7-8, the J gene TRBJ2-7; the D is unclear. Trimming removed 5 bases at V and 2 bases at J, with 10 bases between. Germline CDR1 and CDR2: SGHVS and FQNEAQ. CDR3 length equals 13 residues. The CDR3 here is CASSTAGPYEQYF. In DNA form, the CDR3 reads TGTGCCAGCAGCACGGCCGGGCCCTACGAGCAGTACTTC.

This chain links TRBV7-6 with TRBJ2-7, with a possible D match to TRBD1 (6 bases). CDR1 and CDR2 from the germline V gene are SGHVS and FNYEAQ. V lost 5 bases and J 4 bases, leaving 18 bases between the germline ends. This CDR3 has 15 residues. The CDR3 region has the DNA TGTGCCAGCAGCCCATCCCAGGGGATGGAGTACGAGCAGTACTTC. Translating it yields CASSPSQGMEYEQYF.

The chain joins TRBV18 to TRBJ1-5, with D hard to call. This CDR3 contains 13 residues. Per germline, CDR1 KGHSH and CDR2 LQKENI. V was shortened by 5 bases and J by 3 bases, with 8 bases between the two germline ends. DNA of the CDR3: TGTGCCAGCTCAGCCAGGATCAATCAGCCCCAGCATTTT. This codes for CASSARINQPQHF.

The CDR3 bases are TGTGCCAGCCTCGGACAGGGGGTTACTGAAGCTTTCTTT. Protein sequence: CASLGQGVTEAFF. The chain employs TRBV6-1 and TRBJ1-1, with 10 bases matching TRBD1. The germline V gene encodes CDR1 MNHNS and CDR2 SASEGT. The V and J ends lost 8 bases and 5 bases, in that order; junction bases with no gene match: 5. The CDR3 consists of 13 residues.

This chain connects TRBV11-3 to TRBJ2-7; D might be TRBD1 or TRBD2, each matching 5 bases. The V and J ends lost 0 bases and 1 base respectively, with 10 bases between them. Germline-derived CDR1 and CDR2 are SGHNT and YENEEA. This CDR3 is 15 amino acids long. CDR3 in amino acids: CASSLDPGRSYEQYF. For the CDR3, the DNA is TGTGCCAGCAGCTTAGACCCGGGGCGGTCCTACGAGCAGTACTTC.

V gene TRBV25-1 combines with J gene TRBJ1-5; a possible D gene is TRBD1 (5 bases). This CDR3 is 13 amino acids long. Germline values: CDR1 MGHDK, CDR2 SYGVNS. Trimming pared 5 bases from V and 6 bases from J, leaving 11 bases between. Here the CDR3 reads CASSQQGSQPQHF. CDR3 bases: TGTGCCAGCAGTCAGCAGGGAAGTCAGCCCCAGCATTTT. The full variable domain, in which reference TRBV25-1 and TRBJ1-5 provide the parts outside the CDR3, is EADIYQTPRYLVIGTGKKITLECSQTMGHDKMYWYQQDPGMELHLIHYSYGVNSTEKGDLSSESTVSRIRTEHFPLTLESARPSHTSQYLCASSQQGSQPQHFGDGTRLSIL.

The chain couples TRBV6-5 to TRBJ1-4; 7 bases align to TRBD1. Germline values: CDR1 MNHEY, CDR2 SVGAGI. CDR3 size: 14 residues. V shed 6 bases and J 7 bases; nucleotides not matched to a gene: 8. Written as DNA, the CDR3 is TGTGCCAGCAGATTGACAGGGTTTGGTGAAAAACTGTTTTTT. Translating gives CASRLTGFGEKLFF.

The chain is built from TRBV11-2 and TRBJ1-5; no clear D gene. Germline values: CDR1 SGHAT, CDR2 FQNNGV. Trimming pared 2 bases from V and 3 bases from J, leaving 14 bases between. CDR3 length: 16 residues. The DNA for the CDR3 is TGTGCCAGCAGCTTATGGTCCTCCGGAGACAATCAGCCCCAGCATTTT. This translates into CASSLWSSGDNQPQHF.

The chain joins TRBV21-1 to TRBJ1-2; TRBD1 was called by the table and not checked on the DNA. TRBV21-1 is designated a pseudogene. This CDR3 is 13 amino acids long. DNA of the CDR3: TGTGCCAGCAGCAAAGGCAGGGGGCATGGCTACACCTTC. This translates into CASSKGRGHGYTF.

Points on this clone: The same CDR3 also results from other DNA sequences found in this sample. The rearrangement joins TRBV6-1 to TRBJ2-1; D gene ambiguous. Germline lookup yields CDR1 MNHNS and CDR2 SASEGT. Trimming left V 7 bases short and J 5 bases short, with 9 bases between. The CDR3 contains 12 residues. In DNA, the CDR3 is TGTGCCAGCATTGGGCTTAACAATGAGCAGTTCTTC. Translating it yields CASIGLNNEQFF.

The V and J genes are TRBV5-1 and TRBJ1-1; 7 bases fit TRBD1. The germline V gene has CDR1 SGHRS and CDR2 YFSETQ. The junction had 10 bases not matched to a gene; V was cut back by 4 bases and J by 1 base. CDR3 length: 16 amino acids. CDR3 DNA: TGCGCCAGCAGCCCTTCACAGGGGATGGGGAACACTGAAGCTTTCTTT. Translated: CASSPSQGMGNTEAFF.